The present entry profiles one T cell receptor beta chain with its context. The clone's antigen remains unknown. No qualities accompany the bases; no much larger clone lies one base away. This sample stems from a study of blood T cell repertoires in COVID-19 (dated by TCRdb to the early 2020s). Regarding the research as a whole: Collaborator samples came from the United States, Italy and Spain and covered acute and convalescent phases of COVID-19. The samples were drawn from the first 160 participants of the ongoing ImmuneRACE study and from 1,254 subjects provided by 6 global collaborators. The dataset comprised deeply sampled blood TCRbeta repertoires from subjects exposed to, actively infected with, or recovered from COVID-19. HLA class I and class II types, where available, came from metadata supplied by the sample provider rather than from assay-based typing. The repertoires were released in a freely available public database meant as a resource for research on the immune response to SARS-CoV-2. The prospective study material was composed of cDNA or gDNA derived from T cells, B-cell-depleted T cells, or PBMCs. A de-identified subject ID, COVID-19 status, age in years and sex were almost always included in the sample metadata.

Paper-wide results and their limitations: How much clinical and demographic metadata was included differed by source and by participant, and the metadata was provided uncurated.

The collaborating institutions used their own protocols to collect whole blood in K2EDTA tubes. For TCRbeta analysis, collaborator samples were shipped as frozen whole blood, as isolated PBMCs, or as DNA extracted from either sample type. According to the germline V gene (reference sequence), CDR1 reads LGHDT and CDR2 reads YNNKEL. V loses 4 bases of germline sequence and J loses 4 bases, and the interval between the two ends is 19 bases. The CDR3 has 16 amino acids, counting the end cysteine and phenylalanine. Only the CDR3 portion is preserved as DNA: 48 bases, with reading frame beginning at the first base. The immunoSEQ Assay, a bias-controlled multiplex PCR, was used to amplify TCRbeta CDR3 regions from genomic DNA. In the authors' own workflow: Nucleated cell counts per sample were estimated from amplification of reference gene primers within the assay. To quantify the absolute abundance of each unique TCRbeta CDR3 rearrangement, sequence reads were collapsed and filtered. Productive Simpson clonality was computed per sample as the square root of Simpson's diversity index over productive rearrangements. TCRdb's version of the immuneACCESS table is confined to in-frame rearrangements and falls short of the full clone set. An unresolved V gene accounts for under half of the shortfall where checked; the remainder is of unknown origin. V, J and clone size are those of that table, while D and trimming were read from the DNA. This sample comprises approximately 190,000 clones, less than 90% of them detected only once. Less than 20% of the sample goes to the ten largest clones.

Material for sequencing was peripheral blood. The receptor's source is a human donor in a cohort sampled during active COVID-19. The rearranged segments are TRBV3-1 (or the pseudogene TRBV3-2) and TRBJ1-1; too little of a D gene remains to name it. The base sequence is TGTGCCAGCAGCCTAACATCGACATTCGTGCCCACTGAAGCTTTCTTT. This yields the protein CASSLTSTFVPTEAFF.